This TCR beta chain was recovered during a study of chemoradiotherapy in HPV16-positive cancers. Points from the study as a whole: Candidate HPV-specific clones and E7-related TCR motifs grew in tumor during treatment.

In regard to this clone: Its antigen is as yet unknown.

The repertoire was sequenced with immunoSEQ multiplex PCR; TCRdb's copy has only in-frame clones and lacks some. The repertoire holds approximately 14,000 clones, around 77% seen once, with approximately 1.3% in the top ten. V gave up 4 bases and J gave up 6 bases; unmatched junction bases: 5. The CDR3 runs to 15 residues. Germline V gives CDR1 MNHEY, CDR2 SVGAGI. The sample was acquired from a patient who underwent chemoradiotherapy. The receptor was derived from a human donor with HPV-associated anogenital cancer. The V call is TRBV6-5, the J call TRBJ2-2; 10 nucleotides line up with TRBD2. CDR3 amino acids: CASSSPSGGAGELFF. The CDR3, as DNA: TGTGCCAGCAGTTCTCCCAGCGGGGGGGCCGGGGAGCTGTTTTTT.